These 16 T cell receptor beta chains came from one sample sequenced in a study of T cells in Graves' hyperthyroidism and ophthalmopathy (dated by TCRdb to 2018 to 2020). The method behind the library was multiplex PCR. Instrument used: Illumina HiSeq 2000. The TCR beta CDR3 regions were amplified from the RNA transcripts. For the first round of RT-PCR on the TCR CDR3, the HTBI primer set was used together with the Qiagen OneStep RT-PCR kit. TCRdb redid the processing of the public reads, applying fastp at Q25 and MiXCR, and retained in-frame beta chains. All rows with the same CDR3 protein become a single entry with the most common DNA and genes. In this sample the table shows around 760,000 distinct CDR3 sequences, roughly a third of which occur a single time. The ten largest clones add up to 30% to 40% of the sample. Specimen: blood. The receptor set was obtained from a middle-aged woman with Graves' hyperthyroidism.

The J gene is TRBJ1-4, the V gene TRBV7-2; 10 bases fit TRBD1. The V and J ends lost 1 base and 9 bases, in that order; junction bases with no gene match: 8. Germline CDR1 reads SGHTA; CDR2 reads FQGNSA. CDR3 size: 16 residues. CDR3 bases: TGTGCCAGCAGCTTAGTAAGATGGGGACAGGGGCAAAAACTGTTTTTT. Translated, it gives CASSLVRWGQGQKLFF. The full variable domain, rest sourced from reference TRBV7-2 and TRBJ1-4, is GAGVSQSPSNKVTEKGKDVELRCDPISGHTALYWYRQSLGQGLEFLIYFQGNSAPDKSGLPSDRFSAERTGGSVSTLTIQRTQQEDSAVYLCASSLVRWGQGQKLFFGSGTQLSVL.

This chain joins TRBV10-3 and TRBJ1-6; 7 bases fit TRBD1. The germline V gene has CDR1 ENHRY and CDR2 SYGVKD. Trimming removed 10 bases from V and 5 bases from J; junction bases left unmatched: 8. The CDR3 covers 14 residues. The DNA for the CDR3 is TGTGCCAGCACCGACAGGGCTAATAATTCACCCCTCCACTTT. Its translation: CASTDRANNSPLHF.

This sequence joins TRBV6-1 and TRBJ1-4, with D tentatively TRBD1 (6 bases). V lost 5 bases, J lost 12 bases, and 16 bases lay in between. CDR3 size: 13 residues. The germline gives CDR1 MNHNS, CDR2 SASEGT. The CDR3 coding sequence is TGTGCCAGCAGTCCCCACAACAGGGTTGAACTGTTTTTT. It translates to CASSPHNRVELFF.

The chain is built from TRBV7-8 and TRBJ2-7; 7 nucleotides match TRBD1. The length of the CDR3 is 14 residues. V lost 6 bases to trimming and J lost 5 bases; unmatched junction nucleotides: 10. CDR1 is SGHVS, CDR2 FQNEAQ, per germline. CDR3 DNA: TGTGCCAGCAGATTTACAGGGGCGGTTAACGAGCAGTACTTC. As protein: CASRFTGAVNEQYF.

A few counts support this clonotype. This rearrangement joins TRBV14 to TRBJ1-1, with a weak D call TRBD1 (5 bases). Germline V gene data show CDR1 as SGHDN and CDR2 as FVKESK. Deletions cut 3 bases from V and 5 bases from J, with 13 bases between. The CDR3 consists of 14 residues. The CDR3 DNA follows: TGTGCCAGCAGCCACCCGGCGAAGGGGACTGAAGCTTTCTTT. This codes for CASSHPAKGTEAFF.

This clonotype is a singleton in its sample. The CDR3 sequence is CASSYRGQFGYTF. CDR3 in DNA: TGTGCCAGCAGCTACCGGGGACAGTTTGGCTACACCTTC. The chain couples TRBV7-2 to TRBJ1-2; 7 nucleotides agree with TRBD1. V lost 4 bases and J lost 7; bases outside the gene matches: 6. Germline CDR1 is SGHTA and CDR2 is FQGNSA. There are 13 residues in the CDR3.

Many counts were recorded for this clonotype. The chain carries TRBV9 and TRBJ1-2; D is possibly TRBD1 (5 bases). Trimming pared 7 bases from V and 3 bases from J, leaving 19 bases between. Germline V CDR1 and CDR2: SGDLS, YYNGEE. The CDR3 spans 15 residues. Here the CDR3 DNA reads TGTGCCAGCGCAAACGGGGGAGGATGGGACTATGGCTACACCTTC. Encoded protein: CASANGGGWDYGYTF.

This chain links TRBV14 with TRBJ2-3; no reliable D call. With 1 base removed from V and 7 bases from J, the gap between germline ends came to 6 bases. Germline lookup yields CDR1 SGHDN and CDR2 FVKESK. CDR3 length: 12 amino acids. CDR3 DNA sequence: TGTGCCAGCAGCCAAGTCTCCTATACGCAGTATTTT. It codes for CASSQVSYTQYF.

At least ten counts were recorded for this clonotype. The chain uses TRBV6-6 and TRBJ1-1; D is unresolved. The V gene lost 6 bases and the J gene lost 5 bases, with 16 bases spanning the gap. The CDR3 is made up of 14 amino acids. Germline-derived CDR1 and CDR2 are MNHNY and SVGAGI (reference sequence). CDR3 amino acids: CASSLEGRKTEAFF. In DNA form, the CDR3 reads TGTGCCAGCAGCCTGGAGGGCAGAAAGACTGAAGCTTTCTTT.

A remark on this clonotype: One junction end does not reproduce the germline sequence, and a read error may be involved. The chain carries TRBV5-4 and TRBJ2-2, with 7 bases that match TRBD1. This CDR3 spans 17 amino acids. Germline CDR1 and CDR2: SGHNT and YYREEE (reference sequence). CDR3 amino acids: CASSTRQGPRSTRELFF. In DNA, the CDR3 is TGTGCCAGCAGCACGAGACAGGGACCCCGAAGCACCCGGGAGCTGTTTTTT.

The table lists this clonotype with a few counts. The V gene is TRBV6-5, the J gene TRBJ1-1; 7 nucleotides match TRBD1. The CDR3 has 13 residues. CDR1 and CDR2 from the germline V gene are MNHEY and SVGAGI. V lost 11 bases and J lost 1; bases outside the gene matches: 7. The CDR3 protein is CARGDRENTEAFF. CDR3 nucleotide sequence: TGTGCCCGCGGGGACAGAGAGAACACTGAAGCTTTCTTT.

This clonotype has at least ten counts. CDR3 DNA: TGCAGCGTTGAAGTCTTGAGGGGGGATGGGGCTTTCTTT. It yields the protein CSVEVLRGDGAFF. The rearrangement joins TRBV29-1 to TRBJ1-1; D is perhaps TRBD1 (6 bases). In germline, CDR1 is SQVTM, CDR2 ANQGSEA. V lost 1 base and J lost 11, with 17 bases in between. The CDR3 has 13 residues.

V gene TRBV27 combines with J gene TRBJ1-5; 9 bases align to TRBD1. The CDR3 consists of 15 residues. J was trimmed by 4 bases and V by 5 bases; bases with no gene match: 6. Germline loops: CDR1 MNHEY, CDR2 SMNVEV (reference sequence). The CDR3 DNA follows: TGTGCCAGCAGTCCGTTGGACAGGGGAAATCAGCCCCAGCATTTT. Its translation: CASSPLDRGNQPQHF.

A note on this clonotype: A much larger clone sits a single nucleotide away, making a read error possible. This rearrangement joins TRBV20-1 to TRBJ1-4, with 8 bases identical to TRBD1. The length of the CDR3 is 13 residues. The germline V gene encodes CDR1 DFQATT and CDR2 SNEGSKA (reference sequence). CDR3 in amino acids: CSARTGADEKLLF. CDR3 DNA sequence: TGCAGTGCTAGGACAGGGGCGGATGAAAAACTGCTTTTT.

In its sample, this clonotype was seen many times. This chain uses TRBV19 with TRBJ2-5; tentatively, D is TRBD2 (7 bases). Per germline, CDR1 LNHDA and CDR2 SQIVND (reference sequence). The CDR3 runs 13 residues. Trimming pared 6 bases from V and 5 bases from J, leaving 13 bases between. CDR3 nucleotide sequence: TGTGCCAGTAGATCGGGGGGCCGGGAGACCCAGTACTTC. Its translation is CASRSGGRETQYF.

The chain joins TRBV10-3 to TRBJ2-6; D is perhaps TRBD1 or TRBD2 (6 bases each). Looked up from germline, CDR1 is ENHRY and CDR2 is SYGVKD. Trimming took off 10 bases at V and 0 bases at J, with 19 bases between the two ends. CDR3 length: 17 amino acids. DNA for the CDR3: TGTGCCAGCCGAGGAGGGGGGACATACTCTGGGGCCAACGTCCTGACTTTC. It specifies CASRGGGTYSGANVLTF.